The 27 T cell receptor beta chains presented below share a single source sample, sequenced in a study of blood T cell repertoires in COVID-19. The method was immunoSEQ multiplex PCR; TCRdb's version includes in-frame clones alone and lacks a portion of them. The sample has roughly 180,000 clones, roughly 85% seen once. Sequences were obtained from peripheral blood. Every receptor here comes from a woman over 75 with active or convalescent COVID-19.

J is TRBJ1-5 and V is TRBV2; D is unclear. The V gene's germline CDR1 is SNHLY and CDR2 FYNNEI. The CDR3 loop spans 12 amino acids. V gave up 2 bases and J gave up 7 bases, with 6 bases separating them. CDR3 sequence: CASSEQYQPQHF. The CDR3 nucleotides are TGTGCCAGCAGTGAACAGTACCAGCCCCAGCATTTT.

This chain joins TRBV5-1 and TRBJ2-3; D may be TRBD1 (6 bases). Germline-derived CDR1 and CDR2 are SGHRS and YFSETQ. The CDR3 runs to 13 residues. Trimming removed 6 bases at V and 6 bases at J, with 14 bases between. The CDR3 loop reads CASNDQGKDTQYF. The CDR3 DNA reads TGCGCCAGCAATGACCAGGGGAAGGATACGCAGTATTTT.

The chain carries TRBV5-1 and TRBJ2-3; D unresolved. The length of the CDR3 is 15 residues. V lost 0 bases and J lost 0, with 8 bases in between. Germline loops: CDR1 SGHRS, CDR2 YFSETQ. The CDR3 DNA sequence: TGCGCCAGCAGCTTGGACAGATCTAGCACAGATACGCAGTATTTT. Its protein is CASSLDRSSTDTQYF.

This clone has only one observation. The chain recombines TRBV5-6 with TRBJ2-7; TRBD2 matches 7 bases. Germline V lookup: CDR1 SGHDT, CDR2 YYEEEE. After removal of 2 bases from V and 12 bases from J, the junction contained 11 bases not matched to a gene. The CDR3 contains 13 residues. The CDR3 region has the DNA TGTGCCAGCAGCTTAAGTGTTGCGGGGGTTCTGTACTTC. Protein: CASSLSVAGVLYF.

This chain connects TRBV18 to TRBJ2-7; 8 bases align to TRBD2. The CDR3 spans 15 residues. Unmatched junction bases numbered 7, after V lost 4 bases and J lost 2 bases. Germline-derived CDR1 and CDR2 are KGHSH and LQKENI. The CDR3 sequence is CASSLTSGQTYEQYF. CDR3 DNA sequence: TGTGCCAGCTCACTAACTAGCGGCCAAACCTACGAGCAGTACTTC.

J is TRBJ2-1 and V is TRBV4-1; D gene ambiguous. CDR1 is MGHRA and CDR2 is YSYEKL in the germline V gene. The ends were cut back, 2 bases at V and 0 bases at J, with 11 bases in the middle. This CDR3 has 16 residues. The CDR3 is CASSQTDRSSYNEQFF. CDR3 nucleotide sequence: TGCGCCAGCAGCCAAACTGATAGAAGCTCCTACAATGAGCAGTTCTTC.

V and J are TRBV30 and TRBJ1-2; D gene ambiguous. The CDR3 runs to 13 residues. Trimming shortened V by 0 bases and J by 8 bases, and 13 bases separated the two germline ends. Germline V gene sequence: CDR1 GTSNPN, CDR2 SVGIG (reference sequence). Here the CDR3 DNA reads TGTGCCTGGAGTGTAAGCGGTCTAGGAGGCTACACCTTC. Protein: CAWSVSGLGGYTF.

The genes are TRBV28 and TRBJ2-2, with D perhaps matching TRBD1 (5 bases). The CDR3 spans 11 residues. Between the trimmed V and J ends, which lost 4 bases and 13 bases, there was a span of 10 bases. Per the germline V gene, CDR1 is MDHEN and CDR2 is SYDVKM. CDR3 sequence reads: CASSSAQGLFF. CDR3 DNA sequence: TGTGCCAGCAGTTCGGCCCAGGGGCTGTTTTTT.

This rearrangement joins TRBV10-3 to TRBJ1-4; the D is unclear. With 3 bases removed from V and 5 bases from J, the gap between germline ends came to 10 bases. Germline CDR1 and CDR2: ENHRY and SYGVKD. The CDR3 covers 14 residues. In DNA, the CDR3 is TGTGCCATCAGTGATGGGCAGACAAATGAAAAACTGTTTTTT. Residues: CAISDGQTNEKLFF.

This clone came up a few times. The chain has TRBV27 and TRBJ2-7; TRBD1 agrees at 9 bases. V lost 4 bases, J lost 4 bases, and 5 bases stayed unmatched. Germline CDR1 is MNHEY and CDR2 is SMNVEV (reference sequence). The CDR3 has 14 amino acids. This CDR3 reads CASSSPGQGYEQYF. As DNA, the CDR3 is TGTGCCAGCAGTTCACCGGGACAGGGATACGAGCAGTACTTC.

The V gene is TRBV9, the J gene TRBJ1-4; a possible D gene is TRBD1 (6 bases). CDR3 length: 14 residues. The germline CDR1 and CDR2 sequences are SGDLS and YYNGEE. The V and J ends lost 3 bases and 8 bases respectively, with 14 bases between them. This chain's CDR3 is CASSAEPGVEKLFF. CDR3 sequence (DNA): TGTGCCAGCAGCGCCGAACCAGGGGTGGAAAAACTGTTTTTT. The full variable domain, its missing parts supplied by reference TRBV9 and TRBJ1-4, is DSGVTQTPKHLITATGQRVTLRCSPRSGDLSVYWYQQSLDQGLQFLIQYYNGEERAKGNILERFSAQQFPDLHSELNLSSLELGDSALYFCASSAEPGVEKLFFGSGTQLSVL.

CDR3 in amino acids: CASSVGTGGLSSYNEQFF. Here the CDR3 DNA reads TGCGCCAGCAGCGTAGGGACAGGGGGCCTTAGCTCCTACAATGAGCAGTTCTTC. This sequence joins TRBV5-1 and TRBJ2-1, with TRBD1 matching 12 bases. Germline CDR1 and CDR2: SGHRS and YFSETQ. The length of the CDR3 is 18 residues. Germline trimming cut 4 bases from V and 0 bases from J; bases unmatched to any gene: 8.

V gene TRBV9 combines with J gene TRBJ2-7; D is unclear. The CDR3 sequence is 14 residues long. Trimming stripped 4 bases from V and 6 bases from J, with 17 bases between. The V gene's germline CDR1 is SGDLS and CDR2 YYNGEE. DNA for the CDR3: TGTGCCAGCAGCTCAACGGGTGGGTCGGTCGAGCAGTACTTC. This sequence encodes CASSSTGGSVEQYF.

This sequence joins TRBV6-5 and TRBJ1-2; D remains ambiguous. CDR1 and CDR2 (germline): MNHEY, SVGAGI. The V and J ends lost 7 bases and 7 bases respectively, with 22 bases between them. The CDR3 contains 15 residues. The DNA for the CDR3 is TGTGCCAGCACCCGCCTGGACGGGAAGAAGGCTGGCTACACCTTC. It encodes CASTRLDGKKAGYTF.

The table lists this clone with a count of one. This CDR3 is also generated by other DNA sequences in the sample. The J gene is TRBJ1-1, the V gene TRBV7-9; 8 bases agree with TRBD1. The CDR3 has 14 amino acids. With 5 bases clipped from V and 1 base from J, the junction kept 3 bases outside the gene matches. Germline assignment: CDR1 SEHNR and CDR2 FQNEAQ (reference sequence). CDR3 residues: CASSHGQGNTEAFF. CDR3 in DNA: TGTGCCAGCAGCCATGGACAGGGGAACACTGAAGCTTTCTTT.

This clone was seen a handful of times. This chain uses TRBV6-5 with TRBJ1-1; 9 bases line up with TRBD1. Germline loops: CDR1 MNHEY, CDR2 SVGAGI. The CDR3 consists of 15 residues. V was pared by 2 bases and J by 5 bases, with 6 bases of the junction left unmatched. The CDR3 region is CASSYRDRGWTEAFF. CDR3 sequence (DNA): TGTGCCAGCAGTTACCGAGACAGGGGGTGGACTGAAGCTTTCTTT.

This chain uses TRBV27 with TRBJ1-4; D remains unclear. Trimming cost V 4 bases and J 1 base, with 7 bases left between them. The CDR3 is 14 residues long. Germline CDR1 is MNHEY and CDR2 is SMNVEV (reference sequence). The CDR3 nucleotides are TGTGCCAGCAGTTCGGTCTTAACTAATGAAAAACTGTTTTTT. Residues: CASSSVLTNEKLFF. Supplemented by reference TRBV27 and TRBJ1-4, the full variable domain reads EAQVTQNPRYLITVTGKKLTVTCSQNMNHEYMSWYRQDPGLGLRQIYYSMNVEVTDKGDVPEGYKVSRKEKRNFPLILESPSPNQTSLYFCASSSVLTNEKLFFGSGTQLSVL.

Comments on this clone: The identical CDR3 is also encoded by other nucleotide sequences in the sample. The J gene is TRBJ1-1, the V gene TRBV12-3 or TRBV12-4; weak D call: TRBD1 (6 bases). Deletions cut 5 bases from V and 0 bases from J, with 7 bases between. The CDR3 has 13 residues. The CDR3 loop is CASSRQVNTEAFF. CDR3 DNA sequence: TGTGCCAGCAGTCGACAGGTGAACACTGAAGCTTTCTTT.

The CDR3: CASSQTSVEETQYF. The CDR3 DNA follows: TGTGCCAGCAGTCAAACTAGCGTGGAAGAGACCCAGTACTTC. The chain couples TRBV6-6 to TRBJ2-5; 7 bases line up with TRBD2. CDR3 length equals 14 residues. Per germline, CDR1 MNHNY and CDR2 SVGAGI (reference sequence). The J segment lost 3 bases and the V segment lost 5 bases, leaving 6 bases of the junction unmatched.

The chain joins TRBV18 to TRBJ1-4; D gene ambiguous. From germline, CDR1 is KGHSH and CDR2 LQKENI. The CDR3 loop spans 13 amino acids. V dropped 2 bases and J dropped 6 bases, with 7 bases sitting between them. For the CDR3, the DNA is TGTGCCAGCTCACCAAATTTCGATGAAAAACTGTTTTTT. Residues: CASSPNFDEKLFF. The variable domain in full, completed from reference TRBV18 and TRBJ1-4, reads NAGVMQNPRHLVRRRGQEARLRCSPMKGHSHVYWYRQLPEEGLKFMVYLQKENIIDESGMPKERFSAEFPKEGPSILRIQQVVRGDSAAYFCASSPNFDEKLFFGSGTQLSVL.

The CDR3 DNA is TGTGCCAGCAGTCCTCAGGTGAATTTTATCCAGCCCCAGCATTTT. Protein: CASSPQVNFIQPQHF. The chain employs TRBV6-5 and TRBJ1-5; D gene uncertain. Trimming cost V 5 bases and J 7 bases, with 18 bases left between them. The CDR3 sequence is 15 residues long. Germline V CDR1 and CDR2: MNHEY, SVGAGI.

The chain has TRBV30 and TRBJ1-5, with D possibly TRBD1 on 6 matching bases. Per germline, CDR1 GTSNPN and CDR2 SVGIG (reference sequence). Trimming took off 0 bases at V and 7 bases at J, with 13 bases between the two ends. This CDR3 comprises 14 residues. CDR3 sequence (DNA): TGTGCCTGGAGTGTTACAGGGTCATACCAGCCCCAGCATTTT. As protein: CAWSVTGSYQPQHF.

This chain links TRBV5-1 with TRBJ2-5; no reliable D call. V shed 0 bases and J shed 1 base, with 7 bases lying between them. CDR3 length: 14 amino acids. The germline V gene has CDR1 SGHRS and CDR2 YFSETQ. The DNA of the CDR3 is TGCGCCAGCAGCTTGGCACAGCCCCAAGAGACCCAGTACTTC. Protein: CASSLAQPQETQYF.

This chain links TRBV7-6 with TRBJ2-7, with 7 bases fitting TRBD2. The CDR3 has 13 amino acids. CDR1 and CDR2 from the germline V gene are SGHVS and FNYEAQ. V lost 5 bases and J lost 7; bases outside the gene matches: 8. The CDR3 region is CASSLGEGGEQYF. CDR3 DNA: TGTGCCAGCAGCCTGGGGGAGGGCGGGGAGCAGTACTTC.

This chain joins TRBV10-1 and TRBJ2-3; 10 bases match TRBD2. The CDR3 spans 15 residues. Germline-derived CDR1 and CDR2 are WNHNN and SYGVQD (reference sequence). J was trimmed by 8 bases and V by 2 bases; bases with no gene match: 7. The CDR3 reads CASSEGLAGARTQYF. CDR3 DNA sequence: TGCGCCAGCAGTGAGGGGCTAGCGGGAGCTCGTACGCAGTATTTT.

The J gene is TRBJ1-2, the V gene TRBV2, with TRBD1 as a possible D gene (5 bases). CDR3 size: 12 residues. Germline CDR1 and CDR2: SNHLY and FYNNEI. V was clipped by 7 bases and J by 4 bases, with 10 bases between them. CDR3 in DNA: TGTGCCAGCAATACAGGAACCTATGGCTACACCTTC. Its protein product is CASNTGTYGYTF. Variable domain in full (rest from reference TRBV2 and TRBJ1-2): EPEVTQTPSHQVTQMGQEVILRCVPISNHLYFYWYRQILGQKVEFLVSFYNNEISEKSEIFDDQFSVERPDGSNFTLKIRSTKLEDSAMYFCASNTGTYGYTFGSGTRLTVV.

The V call is TRBV5-6, the J call TRBJ1-2; the D is unclear. The CDR3 extends over 15 amino acids. The V gene lost 2 bases and the J gene lost 4 bases, with 15 bases spanning the gap. Germline-derived CDR1 and CDR2 are SGHDT and YYEEEE. CDR3: CASSFLTTKGYGYTF. The CDR3 nucleotides read TGTGCCAGCAGCTTCCTTACGACAAAAGGCTATGGCTACACCTTC.